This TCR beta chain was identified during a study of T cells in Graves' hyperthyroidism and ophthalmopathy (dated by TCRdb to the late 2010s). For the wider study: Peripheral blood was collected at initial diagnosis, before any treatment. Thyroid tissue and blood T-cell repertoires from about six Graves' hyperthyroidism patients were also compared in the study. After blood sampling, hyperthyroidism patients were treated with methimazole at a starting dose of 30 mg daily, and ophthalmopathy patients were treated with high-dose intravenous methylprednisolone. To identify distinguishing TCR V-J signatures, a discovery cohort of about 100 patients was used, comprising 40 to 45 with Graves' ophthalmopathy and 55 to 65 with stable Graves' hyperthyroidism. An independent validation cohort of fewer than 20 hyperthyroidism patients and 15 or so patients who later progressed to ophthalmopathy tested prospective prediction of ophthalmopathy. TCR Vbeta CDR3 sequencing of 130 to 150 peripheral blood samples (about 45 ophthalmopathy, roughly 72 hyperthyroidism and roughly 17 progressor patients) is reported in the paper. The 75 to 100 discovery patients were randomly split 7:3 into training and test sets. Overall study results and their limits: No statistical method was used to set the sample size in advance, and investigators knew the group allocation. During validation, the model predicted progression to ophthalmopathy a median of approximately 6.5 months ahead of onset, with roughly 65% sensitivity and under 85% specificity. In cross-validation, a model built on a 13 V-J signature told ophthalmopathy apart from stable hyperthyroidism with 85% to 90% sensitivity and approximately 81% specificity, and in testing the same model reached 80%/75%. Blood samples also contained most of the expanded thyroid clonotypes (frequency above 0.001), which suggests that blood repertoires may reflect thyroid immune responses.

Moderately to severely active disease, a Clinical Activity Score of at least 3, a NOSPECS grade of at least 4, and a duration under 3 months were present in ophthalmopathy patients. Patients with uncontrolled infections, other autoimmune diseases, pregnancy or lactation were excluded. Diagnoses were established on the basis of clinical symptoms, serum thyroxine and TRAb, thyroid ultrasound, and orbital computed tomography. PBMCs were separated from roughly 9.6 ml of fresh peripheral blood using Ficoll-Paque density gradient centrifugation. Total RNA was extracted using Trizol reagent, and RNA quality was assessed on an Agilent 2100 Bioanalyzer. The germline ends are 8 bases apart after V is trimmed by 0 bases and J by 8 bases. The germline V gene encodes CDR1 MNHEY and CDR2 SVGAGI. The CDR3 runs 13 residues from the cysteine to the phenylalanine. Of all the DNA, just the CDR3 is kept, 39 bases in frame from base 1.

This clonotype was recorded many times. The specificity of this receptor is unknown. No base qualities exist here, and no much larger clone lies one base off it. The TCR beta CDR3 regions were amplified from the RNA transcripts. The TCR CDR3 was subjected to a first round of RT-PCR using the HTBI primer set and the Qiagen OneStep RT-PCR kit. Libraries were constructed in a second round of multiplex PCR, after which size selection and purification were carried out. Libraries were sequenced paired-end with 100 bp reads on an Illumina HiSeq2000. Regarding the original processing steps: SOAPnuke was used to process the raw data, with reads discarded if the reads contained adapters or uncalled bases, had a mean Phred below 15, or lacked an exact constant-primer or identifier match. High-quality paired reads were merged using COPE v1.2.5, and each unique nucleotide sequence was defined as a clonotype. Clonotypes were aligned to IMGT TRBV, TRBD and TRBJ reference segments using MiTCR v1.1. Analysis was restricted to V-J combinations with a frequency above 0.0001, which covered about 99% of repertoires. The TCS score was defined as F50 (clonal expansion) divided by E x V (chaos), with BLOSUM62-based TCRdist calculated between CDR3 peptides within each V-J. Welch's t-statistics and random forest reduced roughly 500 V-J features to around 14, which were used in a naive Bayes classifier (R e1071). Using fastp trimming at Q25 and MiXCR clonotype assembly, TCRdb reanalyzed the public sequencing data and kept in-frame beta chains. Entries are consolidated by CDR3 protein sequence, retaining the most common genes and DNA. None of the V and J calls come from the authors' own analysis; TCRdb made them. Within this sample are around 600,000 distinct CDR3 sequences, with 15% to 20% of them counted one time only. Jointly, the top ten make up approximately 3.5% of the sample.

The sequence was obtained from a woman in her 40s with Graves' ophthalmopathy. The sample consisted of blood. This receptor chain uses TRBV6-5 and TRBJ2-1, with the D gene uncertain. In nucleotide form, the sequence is TGTGCCAGCAGTTACTCGAAAGGGCATGAGCAGTTCTTC. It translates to CASSYSKGHEQFF.